This entry lists 16 T cell receptor beta chains sequenced from one sample in a study of T-cell reconstitution after alpha-beta-depleted transplantation in children. Preparation of the TCRbeta library used unique molecular identifiers. One entry per CDR3 protein, called by TCRdb with MiXCR from the PCR reads. The sample has some 390,000 distinct CDR3 sequences, around 20% seen once; the top ten hold around 4%. Material: PBMCs from the stem cell graft donor, obtained from the stem cell graft. The origin of the receptors is a human donor who donated a stem cell graft to a child with acute myeloid leukemia.

The chain employs TRBV4-2 and TRBJ2-3; maybe TRBD2 (6 bases). In germline, CDR1 is LGHNA, CDR2 YNFKEQ. The CDR3 contains 14 residues. Trimming cost V 0 bases and J 11 bases, with 15 bases left between them. The CDR3 loop reads CASSQEGKRGGQYF. The CDR3 nucleotides are TGTGCCAGCAGCCAAGAGGGCAAACGGGGAGGGCAGTATTTT.

The chain carries TRBV7-2 and TRBJ2-5; 14 bases line up with TRBD2. The CDR3 has 15 residues. The V gene's germline CDR1 is SGHTA and CDR2 FQGNSA. With V trimmed by 4 bases and J by 6 bases, 4 bases remained unmatched. CDR3 sequence reads: CASSSTSGREKTQYF. The DNA for the CDR3 is TGTGCCAGCAGCTCGACTAGCGGGAGGGAGAAGACCCAGTACTTC. The variable domain in full, with the rest retrieved from reference TRBV7-2 and TRBJ2-5, is GAGVSQSPSNKVTEKGKDVELRCDPISGHTALYWYRQSLGQGLEFLIYFQGNSAPDKSGLPSDRFSAERTGGSVSTLTIQRTQQEDSAVYLCASSSTSGREKTQYFGPGTRLLVL.

This clonotype was found many times. The V call is TRBV20-1, the J call TRBJ2-7, with TRBD2 matching over 7 bases. V was pared by 4 bases and J by 0 bases, with 3 bases of the junction left unmatched. The CDR3 is 13 residues long. Germline V CDR1 and CDR2: DFQATT, SNEGSKA (reference sequence). The CDR3 protein is CSATSGSSYEQYF. The CDR3, as DNA: TGCAGTGCTACTAGCGGAAGCTCCTACGAGCAGTACTTC.

This clonotype was picked up many times. The chain has TRBV29-1 and TRBJ2-7; no clear D. Trimming took 3 bases from V and 5 from J, leaving 5 bases between them. Germline V gene data show CDR1 as SQVTM and CDR2 as ANQGSEA. The length of the CDR3 is 10 residues. DNA for the CDR3: TGCAGCGTTGATCAGGACGAGCAGTACTTC. Protein product: CSVDQDEQYF.

This clonotype occurred a few times. This chain connects TRBV12-3 or TRBV12-4 to TRBJ1-5, with D unclear. Trimming took off 3 bases at V and 0 bases at J, with 6 bases between the two ends. This CDR3 contains 14 residues. The chain's CDR3 is CASSFGYSNQPQHF. CDR3 bases: TGTGCCAGCAGTTTTGGGTATAGCAATCAGCCCCAGCATTTT.

The table lists this clonotype with many counts. The chain uses TRBV20-1 and TRBJ2-7; D not certain. Deletions cut 3 bases from V and 2 bases from J, with 8 bases between. The CDR3 length is 12 residues. Germline V CDR1 and CDR2: DFQATT, SNEGSKA (reference sequence). CDR3 sequence reads: CSASLEPYEQYF. CDR3 sequence (DNA): TGCAGTGCTAGTCTTGAGCCCTACGAGCAGTACTTC.

The chain recombines TRBV29-1 with TRBJ2-5; 12 bases are shared with TRBD2. Germline loops: CDR1 SQVTM, CDR2 ANQGSEA. The CDR3 has 15 amino acids. V lost 6 bases, J lost 5 bases, and 10 bases stayed unmatched. This CDR3 reads CSVNGLAGRGETQYF. CDR3 sequence (DNA): TGCAGCGTCAACGGACTAGCGGGACGGGGGGAGACCCAGTACTTC.

Only a few counts were recorded for this clonotype. J is TRBJ2-7 and V is TRBV5-1; D call uncertain. V lost 2 bases and J 2 bases, leaving 14 bases between the germline ends. Germline loops: CDR1 SGHRS, CDR2 YFSETQ. The CDR3 runs to 15 residues. The CDR3 loop reads CASSFGDRAAYEQYF. The CDR3 coding sequence is TGCGCCAGCAGCTTCGGCGATAGGGCCGCCTACGAGCAGTACTTC. Variable domain in full (rest from reference TRBV5-1 and TRBJ2-7): KAGVTQTPRYLIKTRGQQVTLSCSPISGHRSVSWYQQTPGQGLQFLFEYFSETQRNKGNFPGRFSGRQFSNSRSEMNVSTLELGDSALYLCASSFGDRAAYEQYFGPGTRLTVT.

This clonotype has a count of ten or more. The rearrangement links TRBV20-1 to TRBJ2-7; TRBD1 might be the D (6 bases). From germline, CDR1 is DFQATT and CDR2 SNEGSKA (reference sequence). Between the trimmed V and J ends, which lost 3 bases and 1 base, there was a span of 10 bases. This CDR3 is built from 13 residues. The CDR3 sequence is CSARETGSYEQYF. The CDR3 nucleotides read TGCAGTGCTAGGGAGACAGGATCCTACGAGCAGTACTTC.

This rearrangement joins TRBV10-3 to TRBJ2-7; 9 bases match TRBD2. The CDR3 contains 14 residues. V shed 6 bases, J shed 2 bases, and the junction held 5 bases outside the gene matches. Germline loops: CDR1 ENHRY, CDR2 SYGVKD. The chain's CDR3 is CAIRGTSPTYEQYF. Here the CDR3 DNA reads TGTGCCATCAGGGGGACTAGCCCTACCTACGAGCAGTACTTC.

V usage is TRBV12-3 or TRBV12-4 and J usage is TRBJ2-7; D call uncertain. Trimming left V 5 bases short and J 2 bases short, with 13 bases between. The CDR3 runs to 14 residues. The CDR3 here is CASSHNEIPYEQYF. Here the CDR3 DNA reads TGTGCCAGCAGTCACAACGAGATTCCCTACGAGCAGTACTTC.

The chain has TRBV5-1 and TRBJ2-1; possibly TRBD2 for D (6 bases). The germline CDR1 and CDR2 sequences are SGHRS and YFSETQ. Trimming took 4 bases from V and 7 from J, leaving 15 bases between them. The CDR3 consists of 14 residues. The CDR3 sequence: CASSPEGYGNEQFF. CDR3 DNA sequence: TGCGCCAGCAGCCCGGAGGGTTACGGGAATGAGCAGTTCTTC.

The sample holds a few counts of this clonotype. The V call is TRBV7-3, the J call TRBJ2-7; TRBD1 aligns across 9 bases. Germline V gene lookup returns CDR1 SGHTA and CDR2 FQGTGA. Trimming at V came to 5 bases and at J to 7 bases, leaving 6 bases not matched to a gene. The CDR3 runs to 13 residues. The CDR3 is CASSTGGLSEQYF. CDR3 nucleotide sequence: TGTGCCAGCAGCACAGGGGGCTTATCTGAGCAGTACTTC.

This clonotype appeared a few times. The chain couples TRBV12-3 or TRBV12-4 to TRBJ2-5; 7 bases match TRBD2. CDR3 length: 16 residues. V lost 6 bases and J lost 5; bases outside the gene matches: 15. CDR3: CASRSGTLSGRETQYF. In DNA, the CDR3 is TGTGCCAGCAGAAGCGGGACTTTAAGTGGTAGGGAGACCCAGTACTTC.

This chain links TRBV9 with TRBJ2-1; maybe TRBD1 (6 bases). This CDR3 has 15 residues. The V end was cut by 3 bases, the J end by 2 bases, with 12 bases between. CDR1 is SGDLS and CDR2 is YYNGEE in the germline V gene. This CDR3 reads CASSAGSGAYNEQFF. DNA of the CDR3: TGTGCCAGCAGCGCCGGGTCAGGGGCCTACAATGAGCAGTTCTTC.

This clonotype was picked up many times. The V call is TRBV29-1, the J call TRBJ1-4; possible D gene TRBD1, 6 bases. Germline V lookup: CDR1 SQVTM, CDR2 ANQGSEA. The V gene lost 4 bases and the J gene lost 7 bases, with 16 bases spanning the gap. The CDR3 sequence is 14 residues long. The CDR3 sequence is CSVVSGAYSEKLFF. The CDR3, as DNA: TGCAGCGTTGTATCAGGGGCGTATAGTGAAAAACTGTTTTTT.